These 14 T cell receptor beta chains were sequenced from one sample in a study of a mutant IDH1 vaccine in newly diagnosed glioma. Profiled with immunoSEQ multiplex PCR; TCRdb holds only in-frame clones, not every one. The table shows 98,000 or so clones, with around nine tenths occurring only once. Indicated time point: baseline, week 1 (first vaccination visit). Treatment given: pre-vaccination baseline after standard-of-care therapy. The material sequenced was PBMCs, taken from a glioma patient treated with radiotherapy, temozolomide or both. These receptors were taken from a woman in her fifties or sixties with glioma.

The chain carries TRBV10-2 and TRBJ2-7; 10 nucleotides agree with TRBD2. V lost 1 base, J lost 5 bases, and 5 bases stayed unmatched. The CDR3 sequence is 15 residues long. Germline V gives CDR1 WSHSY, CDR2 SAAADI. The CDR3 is CASSEWLAGANEQYF. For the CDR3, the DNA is TGCGCCAGCAGTGAGTGGCTAGCGGGAGCCAACGAGCAGTACTTC.

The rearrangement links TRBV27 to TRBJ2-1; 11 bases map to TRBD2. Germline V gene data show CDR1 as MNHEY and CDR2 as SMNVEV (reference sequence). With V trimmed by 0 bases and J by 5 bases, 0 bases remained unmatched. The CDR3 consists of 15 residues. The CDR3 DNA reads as TGTGCCAGCAGTTTATCACTAGCGGGAGACAATGAGCAGTTCTTC. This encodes CASSLSLAGDNEQFF.

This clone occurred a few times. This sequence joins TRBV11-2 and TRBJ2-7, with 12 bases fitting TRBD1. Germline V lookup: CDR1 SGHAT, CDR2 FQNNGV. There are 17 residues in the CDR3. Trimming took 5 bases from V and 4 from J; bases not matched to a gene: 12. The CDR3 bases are TGTGCCAGCAGCCCACTGAGGGGACAGGGGGCGCGGTACGAGCAGTACTTC. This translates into CASSPLRGQGARYEQYF.

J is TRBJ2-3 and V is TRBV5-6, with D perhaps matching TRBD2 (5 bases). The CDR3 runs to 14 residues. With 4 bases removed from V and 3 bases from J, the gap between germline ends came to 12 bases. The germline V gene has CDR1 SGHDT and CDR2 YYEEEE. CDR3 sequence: CASSRPGETDTQYF. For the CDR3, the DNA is TGTGCCAGCAGCCGACCCGGGGAGACAGATACGCAGTATTTT.

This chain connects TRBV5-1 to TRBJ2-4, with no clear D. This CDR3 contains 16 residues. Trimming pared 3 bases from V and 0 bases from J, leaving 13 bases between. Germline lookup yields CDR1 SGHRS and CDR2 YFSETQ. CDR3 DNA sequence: TGCGCCAGCAGCTCGGACGGATATCTAGCCAAAAACATTCAGTACTTC. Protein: CASSSDGYLAKNIQYF.

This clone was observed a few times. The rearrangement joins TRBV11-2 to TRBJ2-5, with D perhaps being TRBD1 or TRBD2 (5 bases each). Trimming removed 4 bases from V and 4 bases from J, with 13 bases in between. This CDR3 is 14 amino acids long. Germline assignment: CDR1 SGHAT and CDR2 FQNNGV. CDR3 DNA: TGTGCCAGCAGCTCCGGGGACGCCAGAGAGACCCAGTACTTC. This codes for CASSSGDARETQYF.

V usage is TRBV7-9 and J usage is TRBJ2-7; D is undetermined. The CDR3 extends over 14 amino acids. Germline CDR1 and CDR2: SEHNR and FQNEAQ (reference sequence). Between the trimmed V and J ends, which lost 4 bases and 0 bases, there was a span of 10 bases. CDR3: CASSSQVISYEQYF. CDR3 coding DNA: TGTGCCAGCAGCTCGCAGGTTATCTCCTACGAGCAGTACTTC.

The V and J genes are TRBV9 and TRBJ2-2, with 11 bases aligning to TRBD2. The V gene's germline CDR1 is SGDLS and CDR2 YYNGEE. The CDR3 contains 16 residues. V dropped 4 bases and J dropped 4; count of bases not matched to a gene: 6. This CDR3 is CASSPSGLAVTGELFF. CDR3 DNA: TGTGCCAGCAGCCCATCGGGACTAGCGGTCACCGGGGAGCTGTTTTTT. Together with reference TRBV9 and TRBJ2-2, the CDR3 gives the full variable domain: DSGVTQTPKHLITATGQRVTLRCSPRSGDLSVYWYQQSLDQGLQFLIQYYNGEERAKGNILERFSAQQFPDLHSELNLSSLELGDSALYFCASSPSGLAVTGELFFGEGSRLTVL.

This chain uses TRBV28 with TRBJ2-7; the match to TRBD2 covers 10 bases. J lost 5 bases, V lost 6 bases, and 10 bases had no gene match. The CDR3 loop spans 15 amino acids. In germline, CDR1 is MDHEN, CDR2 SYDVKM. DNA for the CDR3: TGTGCCAGCAGCGATGTTAGCCTAGCGGGAGACGAGCAGTACTTC. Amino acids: CASSDVSLAGDEQYF. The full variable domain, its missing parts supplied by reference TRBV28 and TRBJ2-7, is DVKVTQSSRYLVKRTGEKVFLECVQDMDHENMFWYRQDPGLGLRLIYFSYDVKMKEKGDIPEGYSVSREKKERFSLILESASTNQTSMYLCASSDVSLAGDEQYFGPGTRLTVT.

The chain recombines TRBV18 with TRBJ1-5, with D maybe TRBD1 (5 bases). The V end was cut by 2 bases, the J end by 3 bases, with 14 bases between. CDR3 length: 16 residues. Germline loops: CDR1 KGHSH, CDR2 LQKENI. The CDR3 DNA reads TGTGCCAGCTCACCAAGCCGGGACGGCATCAATCAGCCCCAGCATTTT. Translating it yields CASSPSRDGINQPQHF.

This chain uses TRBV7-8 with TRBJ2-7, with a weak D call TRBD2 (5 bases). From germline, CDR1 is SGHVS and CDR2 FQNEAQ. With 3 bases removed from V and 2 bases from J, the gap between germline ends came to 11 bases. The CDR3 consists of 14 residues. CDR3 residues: CASSLNKRPYEQYF. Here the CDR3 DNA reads TGTGCCAGCAGCTTGAATAAGCGGCCCTACGAGCAGTACTTC.

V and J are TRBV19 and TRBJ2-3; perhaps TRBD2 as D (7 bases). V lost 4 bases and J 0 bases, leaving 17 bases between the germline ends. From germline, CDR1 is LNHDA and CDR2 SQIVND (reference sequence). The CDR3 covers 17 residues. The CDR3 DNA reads TGTGCCAGTAGTAGATCAAGCGGGACAACTAGCACAGATACGCAGTATTTT. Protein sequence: CASSRSSGTTSTDTQYF. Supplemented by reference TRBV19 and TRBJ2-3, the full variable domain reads DGGITQSPKYLFRKEGQNVTLSCEQNLNHDAMYWYRQDPGQGLRLIYYSQIVNDFQKGDIAEGYSVSREKKESFPLTVTSAQKNPTAFYLCASSRSSGTTSTDTQYFGPGTRLTVL.

The DNA of the CDR3 is TGCGCCAGCAGTGGCACTTCCGGGACAGGGGCACTCGAGCAGTACTTC. This sequence encodes CASSGTSGTGALEQYF. The chain is built from TRBV10-2 and TRBJ2-7; 10 nucleotides agree with TRBD1. V was clipped by 4 bases and J by 6 bases; unmatched bases: 12. Looked up from germline, CDR1 is WSHSY and CDR2 is SAAADI. This CDR3 contains 16 residues.

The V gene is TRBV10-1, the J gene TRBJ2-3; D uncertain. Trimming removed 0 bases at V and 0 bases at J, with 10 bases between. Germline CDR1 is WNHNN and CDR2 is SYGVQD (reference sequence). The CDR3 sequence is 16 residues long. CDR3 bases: TGCGCCAGCAGTGAGTCGTGGGAATTAAGCACAGATACGCAGTATTTT. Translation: CASSESWELSTDTQYF.